This record looks at one T cell receptor beta chain sequence and its context. The data belong to a study of blood T cell repertoires in COVID-19. Study-level background: T cells, B-cell-depleted T cells, or PBMCs supplied cDNA or gDNA.

Sequenced by immunoSEQ multiplex PCR; TCRdb stores in-frame clones only, minus some. The profile shows 100,000 to 120,000 clones, 65% to 85% of them singletons. This sequence originates from a man in his fifties or sixties with acute or convalescent COVID-19. The sequencing sample was made of peripheral blood.

The CDR3 DNA reads as TGTGCCACCAGTGATTTGCAGGCTAGCGGGGGGGCGGCAGATACGCAGTATTTT. Translated, it gives CATSDLQASGGAADTQYF. The chain combines TRBV24-1 with TRBJ2-3; 12 nucleotides agree with TRBD2. The V segment lost 0 bases and the J segment 4 bases; nucleotides outside the gene matches: 7. Per the germline V gene, CDR1 is KGHDR and CDR2 is SFDVKD. The CDR3 runs to 18 residues.